This TCR beta chain was profiled in a study of cytomegalovirus exposure and HLA in healthy donors. At the level of the study: Most genotyped donors, around 86% of 350 to 500, had Caucasian-associated genetic ancestry. Points from the study as a whole: According to a later analysis, most TCR beta chains associated with CMV appeared HLA-restricted. A missense variant in DCLRE1C was later tied to TCR beta V- and J-gene trimming.

CDR1 and CDR2 from the germline V gene are SNHLY and FYNNEI. CDR3 length: 13 residues. The ends lost 8 bases at V and 1 base at J; junction bases unmatched: 5. Comments on this clone: Its specificity is unknown.

The PCR contained 60 Vbeta and 13 Jbeta primers. The table came from immunoSEQ multiplex PCR; TCRdb's copy has only in-frame clones and leaves some out. Of approximately 130,000 clones listed, roughly 85% are singletons. The sequenced sample was PBMCs. This clonotype originated in a boy aged 5-17 years in good health and CMV-seronegative. The chain couples TRBV2 to TRBJ2-7; 7 bases line up with TRBD2. CDR3 in amino acids: CASVGGKSYEQYF. The CDR3 DNA reads TGTGCCAGCGTGGGGGGGAAGTCCTACGAGCAGTACTTC.